The source of this T cell receptor (beta chain) is a study of Ad26.COV2.S vaccination and SARS-CoV-2 variants. The table came from immunoSEQ multiplex PCR; TCRdb's copy has only in-frame clones and leaves some out. The sample consists of 180,000 or so clones, roughly 87% of them appearing once. Study outcomes and limitations: TCR breadth and depth estimates may have understated total T cell responses. The study found similar non-spike TCR breadth in vaccine and placebo recipients.

V gave up 6 bases and J gave up 5 bases; unmatched junction bases: 3. Per the germline V gene, CDR1 is SNHLY and CDR2 is FYNNEI. The CDR3 is made up of 13 amino acids. As regards this clone: The antigen remains undetermined.

The receptor comes from a human donor who had recovered from COVID-19. This chain connects TRBV2 to TRBJ1-4, with 7 positions matching TRBD1. Source: peripheral blood, taken after recovery from COVID-19. The CDR3 sequence is CASSRQGNEKLFF. CDR3 in DNA: TGTGCCAGCAGCCGACAGGGAAATGAAAAACTGTTTTTT.